Below, one T cell receptor (beta chain) is given with its context. Its antigen is not known. Template switching created a universal primer site, and the cDNA included unique molecular identifiers. TCRdb used MiXCR to reprocess the 5' RACE reads, holding one entry per CDR3 protein. The sample includes a few hundred thousand distinct CDR3 sequences, roughly 8% of them seen just once. The data were taken from a study of identical twins. V was shortened by 3 bases and J by 3 bases, with 18 bases between the two germline ends. CDR3 length equals 16 residues. Notes on the study in general: The degree of excess twin sharing was weaker in beta out-of-frame sequences. Part of the zero-insertion signal could reflect confounding by invariant MAIT and iNKT cells.

This sample was also put to use in a study of yellow fever vaccine responses in identical twins. From that study: Twins' vaccine T cell response reportedly gave the appearance of partial convergence and partial personalization.

The TCR originated in a woman aged 18-29 years in good health. This chain connects TRBV12-3 or TRBV12-4 to TRBJ2-7, with a possible D match to TRBD2 (5 bases). Source material: CD8+ T cells sorted from blood. DNA for the CDR3: TGTGCCAGCAGTTTTGGCCTGGGAGACCGATACTACGAGCAGTACTTC. As protein: CASSFGLGDRYYEQYF.